What follows are 21 T cell receptor beta chains derived from one specimen sequenced in a study of shared clonotypes between healthy human individuals. The repertoire was sequenced with immunoSEQ multiplex PCR; TCRdb's copy has only in-frame clones and lacks some. The repertoire holds about 1.5 million clones, with under 99% as singletons. The sequenced sample consisted of naive CD4+ T cells sorted from blood. Specified subset: CD45RA+ positively selected. These receptors all come from a man aged 25-45 years in good health.

The V gene is TRBV11-3, the J gene TRBJ2-1, with D possibly matching TRBD2 (5 bases). Germline values: CDR1 SGHNT, CDR2 YENEEA. This CDR3 contains 13 residues. Trimming shortened V by 5 bases and J by 10 bases, and 15 bases separated the two germline ends. The CDR3 DNA is TGTGCCAGCAGCCTGACCACTAGTCCCGAGCAGTTCTTC. This gives the protein CASSLTTSPEQFF.

The chain links TRBV10-2 to TRBJ2-2, with 12 bases fitting TRBD2. Germline trimming cut 7 bases from V and 1 base from J; bases unmatched to any gene: 10. The CDR3 has 18 amino acids. In germline, CDR1 is WSHSY, CDR2 SAAADI. CDR3 amino acids: CASTHPSGRAGNTGELFF. Here the CDR3 DNA reads TGCGCCAGCACTCACCCTAGCGGGAGGGCCGGGAACACCGGGGAGCTGTTTTTT.

The V call is TRBV7-6, the J call TRBJ2-1; 12 nucleotides align to TRBD1. Germline lookup yields CDR1 SGHVS and CDR2 FNYEAQ. V trimming: 5 bases; J trimming: 15 bases; junction bases outside the gene matches: 14. The CDR3 is 15 amino acids. The DNA of the CDR3 is TGTGCCAGCAGCGAGGGGGACAGGGGGCGCGCGCATAGGTTCTTC. Amino acid sequence: CASSEGDRGRAHRFF.

Concerning this clone: The identical CDR3 is also encoded by other nucleotide sequences in the sample. The chain employs TRBV6-5 and TRBJ2-7; TRBD1 matches 7 bases. V trimming: 4 bases; J trimming: 2 bases; junction bases outside the gene matches: 2. CDR3 size: 13 residues. From germline, CDR1 is MNHEY and CDR2 SVGAGI. The chain's CDR3 is CASSLGQTYEQYF. The CDR3 coding sequence is TGTGCCAGCAGTTTGGGACAGACCTACGAGCAGTACTTC.

In nucleotides, the CDR3 is TGTGCCAGCAGCTTATCAGGCCACAATGAGCAGTTCTTC. Its protein is CASSLSGHNEQFF. The rearrangement links TRBV7-2 to TRBJ2-1; D is ambiguous. Germline loops: CDR1 SGHTA, CDR2 FQGNSA. The CDR3 totals 13 residues. Trimming cost V 2 bases and J 5 bases, with 7 bases left between them.

The genes are TRBV5-1 and TRBJ2-2, with a possible D match to TRBD2 (6 bases). The CDR3 is made up of 17 amino acids. The V and J ends lost 6 bases and 3 bases respectively, with 21 bases between them. Germline CDR1 and CDR2: SGHRS and YFSETQ. This CDR3 is CASTRKGGLVDTGELFF. Here the CDR3 DNA reads TGCGCCAGCACACGTAAAGGAGGGCTGGTGGACACCGGGGAGCTGTTTTTT.

The chain combines TRBV10-1 with TRBJ1-1, with D possibly being TRBD1 (5 bases). Germline CDR1 is WNHNN and CDR2 is SYGVQD (reference sequence). This CDR3 has 15 amino acids. With 2 bases removed from V and 1 base from J, the gap between germline ends came to 11 bases. CDR3 nucleotide sequence: TGCGCCAGCAGTGAGACCAGGGTTGGGAACACTGAAGCTTTCTTT. It codes for CASSETRVGNTEAFF.

This chain's CDR3 is CASRLLRPCCEQYF. In DNA form, the CDR3 reads TGCGCCAGCAGGCTACTCCGCCCTTGCTGCGAGCAGTACTTC. The chain joins TRBV4-3 to TRBJ2-7; D call uncertain. Trimming pared 6 bases from V and 6 bases from J, leaving 18 bases between. This CDR3 has 14 residues. Germline loops: CDR1 LGHNA, CDR2 YSLEER.

The chain combines TRBV25-1 with TRBJ1-2; TRBD1 might be the D (6 bases). Germline assignment: CDR1 MGHDK and CDR2 SYGVNS. The CDR3 sequence is 14 residues long. Trimming took off 5 bases at V and 3 bases at J, with 13 bases between the two ends. CDR3 protein: CASSLPWTDYGYTF. In nucleotides, the CDR3 is TGTGCCAGCAGTCTCCCCTGGACAGACTATGGCTACACCTTC.

The rearrangement links TRBV10-2 to TRBJ2-4, with TRBD1 matching 10 bases. This CDR3 is built from 16 residues. Germline V gene lookup returns CDR1 WSHSY and CDR2 SAAADI. The V segment lost 2 bases and the J segment 12 bases; nucleotides outside the gene matches: 13. CDR3 sequence reads: CASSEDSVTGQGGQYF. The CDR3 coding sequence is TGCGCCAGCAGTGAGGACTCCGTAACAGGACAGGGGGGTCAGTACTTC.

This chain connects TRBV11-2 to TRBJ2-7; 9 bases match TRBD2. V trimming: 1 base; J trimming: 2 bases; junction bases outside the gene matches: 3. Germline V lookup: CDR1 SGHAT, CDR2 FQNNGV. There are 15 residues in the CDR3. For the CDR3, the DNA is TGTGCCAGCAGCTTAGGTAGCGGGAGTCCCTACGAGCAGTACTTC. This translates into CASSLGSGSPYEQYF.

In the case of this clone: The same CDR3 is also encoded by other DNA sequences in this sample. This sequence joins TRBV5-1 and TRBJ1-3; D is unresolved. V lost 7 bases to trimming and J lost 0 bases, with 11 bases between them. The CDR3 runs to 14 residues. In germline, CDR1 is SGHRS, CDR2 YFSETQ. The CDR3 loop is CASSETGSGNTIYF. CDR3 DNA sequence: TGCGCCAGCTCCGAGACGGGCTCTGGAAACACCATATATTTT.

This sequence joins TRBV18 and TRBJ2-5, with 8 bases fitting TRBD2. Looked up from germline, CDR1 is KGHSH and CDR2 is LQKENI. The CDR3 has 16 residues. The ends lost 2 bases at V and 0 bases at J; junction bases unmatched: 5. The CDR3 bases are TGTGCCAGCTCACCAACTAGCGGATCTTACCAAGAGACCCAGTACTTC. It codes for CASSPTSGSYQETQYF.

The chain recombines TRBV7-9 with TRBJ2-1, with D unclear. Between the trimmed V and J ends, which lost 1 base and 0 bases, there was a span of 10 bases. This CDR3 spans 16 amino acids. In germline, CDR1 is SEHNR, CDR2 FQNEAQ (reference sequence). The CDR3 DNA sequence: TGTGCCAGCAGCTTAGAAAGCTCGAGCTCCTACAATGAGCAGTTCTTC. Amino acids: CASSLESSSSYNEQFF.

V gene TRBV12-2 combines with J gene TRBJ1-1. TRBV12-2 is a pseudogene segment. The length of the CDR3 is 9 residues. The CDR3 sequence: CVGSFEAFF. The CDR3 DNA follows: TGCGTTGGGAGTTTTGAAGCTTTCTTT.

The chain recombines TRBV7-6 with TRBJ2-7; 7 bases are a match to TRBD1. Germline CDR1 SGHVS, CDR2 FNYEAQ. Germline trimming cut 2 bases from V and 0 bases from J; bases unmatched to any gene: 13. This CDR3 comprises 18 residues. Written as DNA, the CDR3 is TGTGCCAGCAGCTTACCCCGCCCTACAGGGGCGAGCTCCTACGAGCAGTACTTC. This translates into CASSLPRPTGASSYEQYF.

The V gene is TRBV14, the J gene TRBJ2-6; D unclear. The CDR3 spans 18 residues. Germline V gene sequence: CDR1 SGHDN, CDR2 FVKESK. Trimming took 4 bases from V and 0 from J, leaving 16 bases between them. CDR3 protein: CASSPFPVQSSGANVLTF. DNA of the CDR3: TGTGCCAGCAGCCCCTTTCCAGTGCAAAGCTCTGGGGCCAACGTCCTGACTTTC.

The V and J genes are TRBV4-3 and TRBJ1-2; D not certain. The germline gives CDR1 LGHNA, CDR2 YSLEER. Trimming stripped 0 bases from V and 0 bases from J, with 11 bases between. The CDR3 totals 16 residues. The CDR3 sequence is CASSQDFAVANYGYTF. The DNA for the CDR3 is TGCGCCAGCAGCCAAGATTTTGCAGTAGCTAACTATGGCTACACCTTC.

The CDR3 region is CASSQGYGETQYF. The CDR3 DNA sequence: TGTGCCAGCTCACAGGGGTATGGAGAGACCCAGTACTTC. The V and J genes are TRBV18 and TRBJ2-5, with a weak D call TRBD1 (5 bases). The CDR3 sequence is 13 residues long. V dropped 4 bases and J dropped 4 bases, with 10 bases sitting between them. Germline lookup yields CDR1 KGHSH and CDR2 LQKENI.

The count of this clone is one. CDR3 sequence: CASGTNSNNEQFF. As DNA, the CDR3 is TGTGCCAGCGGGACAAATTCGAACAATGAGCAGTTCTTC. The chain carries TRBV5-4 and TRBJ2-1; D may be TRBD1 (6 bases). The CDR3 sequence is 13 residues long. The germline V gene encodes CDR1 SGHNT and CDR2 YYREEE (reference sequence). Trimming pared 7 bases from V and 5 bases from J, leaving 13 bases between.

The chain couples TRBV13 to TRBJ2-5; 8 positions agree with TRBD2. Trimming cost V 5 bases and J 5 bases; bases outside gene matches: 4. The V gene's germline CDR1 is PRHDT and CDR2 FYEKMQ (reference sequence). The CDR3 contains 13 residues. The CDR3 sequence is CASSRTSFETQYF. The CDR3 DNA reads TGTGCCAGCAGCCGGACTAGCTTTGAGACCCAGTACTTC.